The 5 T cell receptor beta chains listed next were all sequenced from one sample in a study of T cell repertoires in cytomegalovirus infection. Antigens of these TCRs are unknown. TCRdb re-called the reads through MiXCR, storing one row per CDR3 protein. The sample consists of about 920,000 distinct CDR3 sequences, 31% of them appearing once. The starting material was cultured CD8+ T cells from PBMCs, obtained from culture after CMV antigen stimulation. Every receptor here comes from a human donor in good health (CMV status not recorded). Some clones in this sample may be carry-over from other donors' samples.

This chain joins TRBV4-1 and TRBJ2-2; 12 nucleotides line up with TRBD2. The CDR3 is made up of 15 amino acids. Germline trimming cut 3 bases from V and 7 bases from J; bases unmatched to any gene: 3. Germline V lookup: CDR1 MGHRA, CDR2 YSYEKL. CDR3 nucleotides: TGCGCCAGCAGCCACCGACTAGCGGGGGACGGGGAGCTGTTTTTT. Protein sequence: CASSHRLAGDGELFF.

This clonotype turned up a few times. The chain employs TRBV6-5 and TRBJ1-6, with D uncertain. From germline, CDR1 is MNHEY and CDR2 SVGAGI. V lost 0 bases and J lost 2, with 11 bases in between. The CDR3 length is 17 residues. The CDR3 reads CASSYSRTIPYNSPLHF. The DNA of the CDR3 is TGTGCCAGCAGTTACTCAAGGACCATCCCCTATAATTCACCCCTCCACTTT.

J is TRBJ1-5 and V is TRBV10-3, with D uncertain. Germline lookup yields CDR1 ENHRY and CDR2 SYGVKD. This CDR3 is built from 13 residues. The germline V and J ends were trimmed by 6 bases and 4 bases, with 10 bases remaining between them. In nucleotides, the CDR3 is TGTGCCATCAGGGGCGAGGTTAATCAGCCCCAGCATTTT. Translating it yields CAIRGEVNQPQHF.

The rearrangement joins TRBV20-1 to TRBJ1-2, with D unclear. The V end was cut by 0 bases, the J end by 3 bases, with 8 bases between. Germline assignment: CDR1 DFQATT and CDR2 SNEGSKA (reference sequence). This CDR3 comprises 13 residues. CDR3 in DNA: TGCAGTGCTAGAGACCCACCCGACTATGGCTACACCTTC. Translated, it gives CSARDPPDYGYTF.

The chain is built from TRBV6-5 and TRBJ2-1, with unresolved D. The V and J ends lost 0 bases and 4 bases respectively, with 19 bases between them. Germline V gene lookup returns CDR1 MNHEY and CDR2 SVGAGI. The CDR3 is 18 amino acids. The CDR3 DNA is TGTGCCAGCAGTTACTCGAATTGGGATCCCCCACCATACAATGAGCAGTTCTTC. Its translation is CASSYSNWDPPPYNEQFF.